This T cell receptor (beta chain) derives from a study of T cells in Graves' hyperthyroidism and ophthalmopathy. Together with thyroid ultrasound, orbital computed tomography, serum thyroxine and TRAb, clinical symptoms were used for diagnoses. RNA transcripts served as the template for amplifying TCR beta CDR3 regions. Using the HTBI primer set, a first-round RT-PCR was run on the TCR CDR3. TCRdb independently ran MiXCR on the multiplex PCR reads; one entry per CDR3 protein. The sample consists of around 350,000 distinct CDR3 sequences, more than 14% of them appearing once. This clonotype was counted ten times or more. The target antigen is unknown. Whole-study findings and limits: A model of 13 V-J features distinguished ophthalmopathy from stable hyperthyroidism. Most clonotypes expanded in thyroid above 0.001 were likewise present in blood.

The sequence came from a woman aged 30 to 39 with Graves' ophthalmopathy. Sequenced sample: blood.

The CDR3 nucleotides read TGTGCCAGCAGGTCGGGGGACGGGACTGAAGCTTTCTTT. It specifies CASRSGDGTEAFF. This chain links TRBV2 with TRBJ1-1, with D possibly being TRBD1 (5 bases). The germline V gene has CDR1 SNHLY and CDR2 FYNNEI. The CDR3 is made up of 13 amino acids. Trimming removed 6 bases at V and 5 bases at J, with 13 bases between.